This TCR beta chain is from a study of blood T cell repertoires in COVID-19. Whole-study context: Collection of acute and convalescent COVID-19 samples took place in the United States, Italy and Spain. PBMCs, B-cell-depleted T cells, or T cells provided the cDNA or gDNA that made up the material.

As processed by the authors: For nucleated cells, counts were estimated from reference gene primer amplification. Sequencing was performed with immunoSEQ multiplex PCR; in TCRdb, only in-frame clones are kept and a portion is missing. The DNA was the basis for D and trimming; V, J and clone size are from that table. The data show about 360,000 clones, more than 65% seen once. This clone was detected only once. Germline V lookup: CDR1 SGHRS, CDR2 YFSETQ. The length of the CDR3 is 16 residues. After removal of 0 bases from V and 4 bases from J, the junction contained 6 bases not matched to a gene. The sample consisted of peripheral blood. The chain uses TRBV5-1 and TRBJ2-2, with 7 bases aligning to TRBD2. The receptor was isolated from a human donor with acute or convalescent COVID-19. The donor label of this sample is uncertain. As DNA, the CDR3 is TGCGCCAGCAGCTTGGGCGGGGGATCGGTCACCGGGGAGCTGTTTTTT. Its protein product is CASSLGGGSVTGELFF.